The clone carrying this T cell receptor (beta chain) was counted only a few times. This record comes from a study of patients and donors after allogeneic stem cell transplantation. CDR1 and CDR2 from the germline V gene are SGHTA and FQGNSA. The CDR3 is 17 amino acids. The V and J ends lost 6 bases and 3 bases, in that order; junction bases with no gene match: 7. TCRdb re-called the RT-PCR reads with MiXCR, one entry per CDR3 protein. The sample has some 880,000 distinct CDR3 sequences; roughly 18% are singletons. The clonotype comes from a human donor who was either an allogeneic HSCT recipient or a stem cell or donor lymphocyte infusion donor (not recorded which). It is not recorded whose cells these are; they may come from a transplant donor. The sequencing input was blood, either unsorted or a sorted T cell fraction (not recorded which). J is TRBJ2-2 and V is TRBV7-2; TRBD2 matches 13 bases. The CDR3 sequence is CASSWTSGGQYTGELFF. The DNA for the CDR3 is TGTGCCAGCAGTTGGACTAGCGGGGGACAATACACCGGGGAGCTGTTTTTT.